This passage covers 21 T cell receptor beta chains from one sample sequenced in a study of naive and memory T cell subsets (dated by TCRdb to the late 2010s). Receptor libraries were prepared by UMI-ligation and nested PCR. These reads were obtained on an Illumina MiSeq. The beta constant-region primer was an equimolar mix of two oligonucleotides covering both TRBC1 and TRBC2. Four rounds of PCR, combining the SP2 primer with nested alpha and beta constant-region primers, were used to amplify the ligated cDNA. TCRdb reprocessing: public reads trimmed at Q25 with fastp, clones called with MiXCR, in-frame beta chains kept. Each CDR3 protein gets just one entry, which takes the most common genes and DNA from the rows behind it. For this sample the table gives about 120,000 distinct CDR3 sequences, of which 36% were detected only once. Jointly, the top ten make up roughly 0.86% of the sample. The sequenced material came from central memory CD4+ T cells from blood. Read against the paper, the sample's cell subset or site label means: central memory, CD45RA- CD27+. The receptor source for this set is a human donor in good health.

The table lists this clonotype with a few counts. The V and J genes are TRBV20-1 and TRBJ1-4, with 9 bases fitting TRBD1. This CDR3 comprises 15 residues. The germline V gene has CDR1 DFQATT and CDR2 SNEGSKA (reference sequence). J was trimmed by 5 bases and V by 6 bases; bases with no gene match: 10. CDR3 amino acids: CSATRAGTGNEKLFF. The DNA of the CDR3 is TGCAGTGCCACCAGGGCCGGGACAGGGAATGAAAAACTGTTTTTT.

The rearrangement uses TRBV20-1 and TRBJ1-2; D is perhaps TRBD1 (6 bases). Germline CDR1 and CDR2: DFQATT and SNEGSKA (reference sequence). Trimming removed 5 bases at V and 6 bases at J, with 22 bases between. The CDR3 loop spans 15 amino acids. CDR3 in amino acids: CSADRGGRLGNGYTF. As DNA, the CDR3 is TGCAGTGCTGATCGTGGGGGGCGCCTGGGGAATGGCTACACCTTC.

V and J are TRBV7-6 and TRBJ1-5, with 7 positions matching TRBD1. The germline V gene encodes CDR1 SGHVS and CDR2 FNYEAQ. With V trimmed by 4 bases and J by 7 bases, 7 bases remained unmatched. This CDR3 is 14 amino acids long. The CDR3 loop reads CASSSNRGGQPQHF. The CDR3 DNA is TGTGCCAGCAGCTCCAACAGGGGTGGACAGCCCCAGCATTTT.

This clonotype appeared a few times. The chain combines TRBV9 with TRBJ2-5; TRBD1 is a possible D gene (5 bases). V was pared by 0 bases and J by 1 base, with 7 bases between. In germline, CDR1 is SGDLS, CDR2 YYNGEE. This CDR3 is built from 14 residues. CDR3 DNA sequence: TGTGCCAGCAGCGTAGGCAGGGCCCAAGAGACCCAGTACTTC. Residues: CASSVGRAQETQYF.

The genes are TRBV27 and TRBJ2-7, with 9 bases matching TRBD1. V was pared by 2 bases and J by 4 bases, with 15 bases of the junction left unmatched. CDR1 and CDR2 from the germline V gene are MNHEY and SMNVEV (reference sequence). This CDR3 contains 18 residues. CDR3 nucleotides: TGTGCCAGCAGTTTAACAGGACAGGGGTATTCGGACGGATACGAGCAGTACTTC. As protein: CASSLTGQGYSDGYEQYF.

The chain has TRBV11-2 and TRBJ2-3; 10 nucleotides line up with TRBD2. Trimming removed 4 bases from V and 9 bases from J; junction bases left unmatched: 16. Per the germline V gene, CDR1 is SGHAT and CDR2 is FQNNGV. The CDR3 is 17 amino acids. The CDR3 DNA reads TGTGCCAGCAGCTCTCACCGGGGAAGCGGGAGGGCCGGGACGCAGTATTTT. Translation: CASSSHRGSGRAGTQYF.

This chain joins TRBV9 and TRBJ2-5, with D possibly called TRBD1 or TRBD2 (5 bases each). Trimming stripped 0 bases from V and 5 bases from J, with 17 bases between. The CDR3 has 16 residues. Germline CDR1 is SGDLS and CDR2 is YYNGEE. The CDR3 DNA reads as TGTGCCAGCAGCGTAGAAGTGCAGGGACGGCAGGAGACCCAGTACTTC. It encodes CASSVEVQGRQETQYF.

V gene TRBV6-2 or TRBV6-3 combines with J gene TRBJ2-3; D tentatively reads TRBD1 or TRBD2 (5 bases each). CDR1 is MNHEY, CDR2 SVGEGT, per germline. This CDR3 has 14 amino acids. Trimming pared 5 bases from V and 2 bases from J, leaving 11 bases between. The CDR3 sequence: CASSAPGPTDTQYF. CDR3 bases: TGTGCCAGCAGTGCCCCGGGGCCCACAGATACGCAGTATTTT.

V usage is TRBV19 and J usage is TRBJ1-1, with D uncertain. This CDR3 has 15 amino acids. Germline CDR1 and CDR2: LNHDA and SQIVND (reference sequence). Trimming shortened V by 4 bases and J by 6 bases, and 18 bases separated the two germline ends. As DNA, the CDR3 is TGTGCCAGTAGTAAGTCCACGGGAGGGCCAGCTGAAGCTTTCTTT. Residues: CASSKSTGGPAEAFF.

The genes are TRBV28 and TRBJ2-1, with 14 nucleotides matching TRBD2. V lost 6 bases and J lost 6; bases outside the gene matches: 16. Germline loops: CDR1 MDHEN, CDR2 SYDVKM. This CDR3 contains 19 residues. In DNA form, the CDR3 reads TGTGCCAGCAGGCTAGGTGGGACTAGCGGGAGAGGACCGTCCAATGAGCAGTTCTTC. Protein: CASRLGGTSGRGPSNEQFF.

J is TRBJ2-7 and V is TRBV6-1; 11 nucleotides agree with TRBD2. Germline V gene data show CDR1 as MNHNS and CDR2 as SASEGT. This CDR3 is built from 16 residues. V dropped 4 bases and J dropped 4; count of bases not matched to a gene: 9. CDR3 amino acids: CASSALSTSGRYEQYF. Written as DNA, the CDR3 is TGTGCCAGCAGTGCACTTTCAACTAGCGGGAGATACGAGCAGTACTTC.

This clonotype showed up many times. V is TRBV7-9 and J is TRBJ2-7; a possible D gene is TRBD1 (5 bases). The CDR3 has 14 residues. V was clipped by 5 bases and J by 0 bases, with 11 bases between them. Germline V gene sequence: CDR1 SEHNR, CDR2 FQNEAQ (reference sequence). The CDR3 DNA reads TGTGCCAGCAGCCCGACGACAGTCTCCTACGAGCAGTACTTC. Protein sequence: CASSPTTVSYEQYF.

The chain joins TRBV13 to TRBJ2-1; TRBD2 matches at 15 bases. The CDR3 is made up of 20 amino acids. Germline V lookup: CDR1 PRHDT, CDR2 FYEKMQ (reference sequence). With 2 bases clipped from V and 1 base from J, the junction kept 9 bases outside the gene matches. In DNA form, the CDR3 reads TGTGCCAGCAGCTTATATAAGCGGACTAGCGGGAGGGGTTCCTACAATGAGCAGTTCTTC. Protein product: CASSLYKRTSGRGSYNEQFF. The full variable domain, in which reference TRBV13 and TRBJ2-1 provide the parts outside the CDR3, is AAGVIQSPRHLIKEKRETATLKCYPIPRHDTVYWYQQGPGQDPQFLISFYEKMQSDKGSIPDRFSAQQFSDYHSELNMSSLELGDSALYFCASSLYKRTSGRGSYNEQFFGPGTRLTVL.

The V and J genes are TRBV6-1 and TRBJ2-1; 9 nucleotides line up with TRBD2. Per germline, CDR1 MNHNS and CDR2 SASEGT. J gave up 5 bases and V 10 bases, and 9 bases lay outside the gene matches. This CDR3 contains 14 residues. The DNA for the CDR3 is TGTGCCATAACGGGCGGGAGGGCTAACAATGAGCAGTTCTTC. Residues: CAITGGRANNEQFF.

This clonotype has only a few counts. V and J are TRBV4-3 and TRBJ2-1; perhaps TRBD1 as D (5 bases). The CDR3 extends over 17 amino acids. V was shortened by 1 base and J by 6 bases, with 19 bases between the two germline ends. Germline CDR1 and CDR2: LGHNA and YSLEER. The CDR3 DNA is TGCGCCAGCAGCCAAGCCCCCCCCCAGGGTCTGGGCAATGAGCAGTTCTTC. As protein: CASSQAPPQGLGNEQFF.

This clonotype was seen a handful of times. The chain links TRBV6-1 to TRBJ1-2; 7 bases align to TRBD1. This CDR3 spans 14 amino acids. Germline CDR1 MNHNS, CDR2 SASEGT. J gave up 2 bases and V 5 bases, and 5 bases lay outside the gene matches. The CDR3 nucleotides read TGTGCCAGCAGTCCGGACAGGTGGAACTATGGCTACACCTTC. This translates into CASSPDRWNYGYTF.

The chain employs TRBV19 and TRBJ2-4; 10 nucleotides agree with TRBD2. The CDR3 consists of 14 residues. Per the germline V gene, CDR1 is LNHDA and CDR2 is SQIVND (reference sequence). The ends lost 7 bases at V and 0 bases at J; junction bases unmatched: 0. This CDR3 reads CASIAGGAKNIQYF. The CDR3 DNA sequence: TGTGCCAGTATAGCGGGAGGAGCCAAAAACATTCAGTACTTC.

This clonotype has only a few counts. The CDR3 reads CSVPGRSLNTGELFF. CDR3 DNA: TGCAGCGTGCCTGGACGGAGCTTGAACACCGGGGAGCTGTTTTTT. This chain joins TRBV29-1 and TRBJ2-2, with D unclear. The ends were cut back, 6 bases at V and 1 base at J, with 15 bases in the middle. This CDR3 region has 15 residues. Germline V gives CDR1 SQVTM, CDR2 ANQGSEA.

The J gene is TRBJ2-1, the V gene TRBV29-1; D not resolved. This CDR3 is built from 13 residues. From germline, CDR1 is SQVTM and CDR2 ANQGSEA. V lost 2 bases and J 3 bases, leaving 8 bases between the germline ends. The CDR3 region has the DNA TGCAGCGTTGAAACGACTGACTACAATGAGCAGTTCTTC. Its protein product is CSVETTDYNEQFF.

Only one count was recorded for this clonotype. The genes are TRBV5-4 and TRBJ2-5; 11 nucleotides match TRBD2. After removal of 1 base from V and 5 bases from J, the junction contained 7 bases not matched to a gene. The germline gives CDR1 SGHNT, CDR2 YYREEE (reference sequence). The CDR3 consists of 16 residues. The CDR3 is CASSLSSGRTWETQYF. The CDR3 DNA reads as TGTGCCAGCAGCTTGTCTAGCGGGAGGACCTGGGAGACCCAGTACTTC.

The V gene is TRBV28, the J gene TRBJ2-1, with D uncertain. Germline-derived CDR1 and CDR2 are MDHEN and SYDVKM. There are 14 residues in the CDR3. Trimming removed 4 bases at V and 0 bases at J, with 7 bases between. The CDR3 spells CASSWLSSYNEQFF. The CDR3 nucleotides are TGTGCCAGCAGTTGGCTGAGCTCCTACAATGAGCAGTTCTTC.